Shown below are 24 T cell receptor beta chains from a single sample sequenced in a study of blood T cell repertoires in COVID-19. The data were produced by immunoSEQ multiplex PCR, yet TCRdb's version contains in-frame clones alone and is incomplete. The top ten clones hold about 2.8% of a sample with 140,000 or so clones, about 85% of them seen once. The sample consisted of peripheral blood. The origin of the receptors is a human donor with acute or convalescent COVID-19. The donor label of this sample is uncertain.

V gene TRBV5-1 combines with J gene TRBJ2-5; 8 bases are shared with TRBD2. The CDR3 length is 16 residues. CDR1 and CDR2 from the germline V gene are SGHRS and YFSETQ. V lost 1 base and J lost 4; bases outside the gene matches: 9. The CDR3 DNA reads TGCGCCAGCAGCTTGAACCCAGCGGGGGTATCAGAGACCCAGTACTTC. This encodes CASSLNPAGVSETQYF.

The V gene is TRBV7-2, the J gene TRBJ2-1; D gene unclear. The germline gives CDR1 SGHTA, CDR2 FQGNSA. The CDR3 totals 11 residues. With 10 bases removed from V and 8 bases from J, the gap between germline ends came to 12 bases. CDR3 protein: CATPGYDEQFF. CDR3 DNA sequence: TGTGCCACCCCCGGTTACGATGAGCAGTTCTTC.

V is TRBV21-1 and J is TRBJ1-4. TRBV21-1 counts as a pseudogene. This CDR3 comprises 15 residues. The chain's CDR3 is CASSPGWSGGEKLFF. The CDR3 DNA reads as TGTGCCAGCAGCCCCGGGTGGTCCGGCGGCGAAAAACTGTTTTTT.

This clone was counted a single time. V is TRBV2 and J is TRBJ1-6, with 9 positions matching TRBD1. The CDR3 length is 15 residues. With 3 bases clipped from V and 6 bases from J, the junction kept 3 bases outside the gene matches. The germline V gene encodes CDR1 SNHLY and CDR2 FYNNEI. CDR3: CASSEGTGINSPLHF. In DNA form, the CDR3 reads TGTGCCAGCAGTGAGGGGACAGGGATTAATTCACCCCTCCACTTT.

V usage is TRBV5-6 and J usage is TRBJ1-2, with 8 bases fitting TRBD1. V gave up 5 bases and J gave up 6 bases; unmatched junction bases: 6. The CDR3 extends over 13 amino acids. CDR1 and CDR2 from the germline V gene are SGHDT and YYEEEE. Written as DNA, the CDR3 is TGTGCCAGCAGTACCGGACAGGGAGATGGCTACACCTTC. Protein: CASSTGQGDGYTF.

The chain recombines TRBV7-6 with TRBJ2-3; weak D call: TRBD2 (6 bases). CDR1 SGHVS and CDR2 FNYEAQ come from the germline V gene. With 1 base removed from V and 8 bases from J, the gap between germline ends came to 22 bases. The CDR3 is 17 amino acids. For the CDR3, the DNA is TGTGCCAGCAGCTTAGGGTCCGCTAGCGAGTCTATCAGTACGCAGTATTTT. Translated, it gives CASSLGSASESISTQYF.

The J gene is TRBJ1-2, the V gene TRBV19; 7 bases agree with TRBD1. The trim removed 3 bases at V and 10 bases at J, leaving 8 bases unmatched. Germline CDR1 is LNHDA and CDR2 is SQIVND (reference sequence). This CDR3 has 13 residues. CDR3 protein: CASSITGVFDYTF. The CDR3 DNA reads TGTGCCAGTAGTATCACAGGGGTATTTGACTACACCTTC.

This chain uses TRBV29-1 with TRBJ2-7; 9 bases match TRBD1. The CDR3 loop spans 15 amino acids. Trimming cost V 3 bases and J 2 bases; bases outside gene matches: 8. The germline V gene has CDR1 SQVTM and CDR2 ANQGSEA. This CDR3 reads CSVDTRDRATYEQYV. The CDR3 nucleotides read TGCAGCGTTGACACGAGGGACAGGGCCACCTACGAGCAGTACGTC.

The chain combines TRBV5-1 with TRBJ1-6, with TRBD1 as a possible D gene (6 bases). The CDR3 contains 15 residues. Trimming took off 1 base at V and 7 bases at J, with 12 bases between the two ends. Per germline, CDR1 SGHRS and CDR2 YFSETQ. DNA of the CDR3: TGCGCCAGCAGCTTGACAGGGTTAGGAAATTCACCCCTCCACTTT. Its protein product is CASSLTGLGNSPLHF. The full variable domain, its missing parts supplied by reference TRBV5-1 and TRBJ1-6, is KAGVTQTPRYLIKTRGQQVTLSCSPISGHRSVSWYQQTPGQGLQFLFEYFSETQRNKGNFPGRFSGRQFSNSRSEMNVSTLELGDSALYLCASSLTGLGNSPLHFGNGTRLTVT.

This clone was seen a single time. The CDR3 DNA sequence: TGTGCCAGCTCACCAGCAGGGTACCTGTCACCCCTCCACTTT. It codes for CASSPAGYLSPLHF. This chain links TRBV18 with TRBJ1-6, with D tentatively TRBD1 (5 bases). The V end was cut by 2 bases, the J end by 10 bases, with 12 bases between. In germline, CDR1 is KGHSH, CDR2 LQKENI. There are 14 residues in the CDR3.

The chain carries TRBV4-3 and TRBJ1-1, with D unclear. V was shortened by 0 bases and J by 3 bases, with 8 bases between the two germline ends. The CDR3 has 14 amino acids. Per the germline V gene, CDR1 is LGHNA and CDR2 is YSLEER. The CDR3: CASSQDWSDTEAFF. CDR3 DNA sequence: TGCGCCAGCAGCCAAGATTGGTCGGACACTGAAGCTTTCTTT.

This clone was picked up a small number of times. The chain joins TRBV11-1 to TRBJ2-7; 11 bases agree with TRBD1. Germline values: CDR1 SGHAT, CDR2 FQDESV (reference sequence). The junction had 4 bases not matched to a gene; V was cut back by 3 bases and J by 6 bases. The CDR3 has 14 residues. As DNA, the CDR3 is TGTGCCAGCAGCTTGGGGACAGGGGGACTCGAGCAGTACGTC. It codes for CASSLGTGGLEQYV.

The rearrangement links TRBV29-1 to TRBJ2-3; 9 positions agree with TRBD2. Germline V gene data show CDR1 as SQVTM and CDR2 as ANQGSEA. The CDR3 has 12 residues. Trimming at V came to 6 bases and at J to 3 bases, leaving 1 base not matched to a gene. This chain's CDR3 is CSVTSGTDTQYF. The CDR3 nucleotides read TGCAGCGTGACTAGCGGAACAGATACGCAGTATTTT.

The chain uses TRBV9 and TRBJ1-1, with a possible D match to TRBD1 (6 bases). The germline V gene encodes CDR1 SGDLS and CDR2 YYNGEE. This CDR3 is built from 15 residues. V was pared by 3 bases and J by 4 bases, with 16 bases between. This CDR3 is CASSGGHGALTEAFF. In nucleotides, the CDR3 is TGTGCCAGCAGCGGGGGACACGGGGCCCTCACTGAAGCTTTCTTT.

V gene TRBV11-2 combines with J gene TRBJ2-2; no definite D call. Between the trimmed V and J ends, which lost 5 bases and 7 bases, there was a span of 14 bases. In germline, CDR1 is SGHAT, CDR2 FQNNGV. The CDR3 totals 14 residues. For the CDR3, the DNA is TGTGCCAGCAGCCCCAGTAGCTCTGTCGGGGAGCTGTTTTTT. This encodes CASSPSSSVGELFF.

The chain recombines TRBV5-1 with TRBJ2-6, with a possible D match to TRBD2 (5 bases). Germline V gene lookup returns CDR1 SGHRS and CDR2 YFSETQ. The CDR3 consists of 14 residues. V lost 5 bases and J 0 bases, leaving 6 bases between the germline ends. This CDR3 reads CASSRDSGANVLTF. CDR3 nucleotides: TGCGCCAGCAGTCGGGACTCTGGGGCCAACGTCCTGACTTTC.

The chain recombines TRBV2 with TRBJ1-2; D perhaps matches TRBD1 (5 bases). V lost 1 base, J lost 4 bases, and 13 bases lay in between. This CDR3 region has 15 residues. Per germline, CDR1 SNHLY and CDR2 FYNNEI. CDR3 in DNA: TGTGCCAGCAGTGAAGGGGTCGGGAGGGGCTATGGCTACACCTTC. Its translation: CASSEGVGRGYGYTF.

This chain joins TRBV11-2 and TRBJ2-4; 15 bases align to TRBD2. Trimming removed 5 bases from V and 1 base from J; junction bases left unmatched: 6. This CDR3 comprises 18 residues. Germline V CDR1 and CDR2: SGHAT, FQNNGV. CDR3 coding DNA: TGTGCCAGCAGCCCGGGACTAGCGGGGGGTCCGGCCAAAAACATTCAGTACTTC. Translating it yields CASSPGLAGGPAKNIQYF.

The genes are TRBV7-2 and TRBJ2-1; tentatively, D is TRBD2 (6 bases). V was shortened by 5 bases and J by 10 bases, with 18 bases between the two germline ends. Germline V gives CDR1 SGHTA, CDR2 FQGNSA. This CDR3 comprises 14 residues. The CDR3 DNA follows: TGTGCCAGCAGCCAACAAAAACCCCGGGGGGAGCAGTTCTTC. It translates to CASSQQKPRGEQFF.

This rearrangement joins TRBV11-2 to TRBJ2-2; tentative D call: TRBD2 (6 bases). CDR1 and CDR2 from the germline V gene are SGHAT and FQNNGV. The germline V and J ends were trimmed by 4 bases and 6 bases, with 18 bases remaining between them. This CDR3 is built from 16 residues. In nucleotides, the CDR3 is TGTGCCAGCAGCTCCGGGACTGAAAGCCCCGCCGGGGAGCTGTTTTTT. Its protein is CASSSGTESPAGELFF.

The rearrangement uses TRBV6-5 and TRBJ1-2; D might be TRBD1 (5 bases). Trimming took off 6 bases at V and 4 bases at J, with 15 bases between the two ends. The germline CDR1 and CDR2 sequences are MNHEY and SVGAGI. The CDR3 loop spans 14 amino acids. The chain's CDR3 is CASSLGGGVYGYTF. CDR3 nucleotide sequence: TGTGCCAGCAGCCTAGGTGGAGGGGTCTATGGCTACACCTTC.

The chain employs TRBV6-6 and TRBJ1-2; unclear D gene. The V end lost 7 bases, the J end lost 0 bases, and 6 bases lay between the germline ends. CDR3 length: 12 amino acids. Germline CDR1 is MNHNY and CDR2 is SVGAGI (reference sequence). The DNA of the CDR3 is TGTGCCAGCACACAGCCTAACTATGGCTACACCTTC. Protein: CASTQPNYGYTF.

The V gene is TRBV6-5, the J gene TRBJ2-7, with D tentatively TRBD2 (6 bases). The CDR3 extends over 15 amino acids. V was shortened by 6 bases and J by 3 bases, with 18 bases between the two germline ends. Germline CDR1 MNHEY, CDR2 SVGAGI. CDR3 nucleotide sequence: TGTGCCAGCAGCCGCACCCCTCAGGGACTCTACGAGCAGTACGTC. Translated, it gives CASSRTPQGLYEQYV.

Only one count was recorded for this clone. The V and J genes are TRBV4-1 and TRBJ2-1; TRBD1 agrees at 9 bases. The V gene end was trimmed by 6 bases and the J gene end by 10 bases; junction bases not matched to a gene: 7. The CDR3 extends over 13 amino acids. Looked up from germline, CDR1 is MGHRA and CDR2 is YSYEKL. The CDR3 DNA is TGCGCCAGCAGGGGGACAGGGAGTGAAGAGCAGTTCTTC. Translating it yields CASRGTGSEEQFF.